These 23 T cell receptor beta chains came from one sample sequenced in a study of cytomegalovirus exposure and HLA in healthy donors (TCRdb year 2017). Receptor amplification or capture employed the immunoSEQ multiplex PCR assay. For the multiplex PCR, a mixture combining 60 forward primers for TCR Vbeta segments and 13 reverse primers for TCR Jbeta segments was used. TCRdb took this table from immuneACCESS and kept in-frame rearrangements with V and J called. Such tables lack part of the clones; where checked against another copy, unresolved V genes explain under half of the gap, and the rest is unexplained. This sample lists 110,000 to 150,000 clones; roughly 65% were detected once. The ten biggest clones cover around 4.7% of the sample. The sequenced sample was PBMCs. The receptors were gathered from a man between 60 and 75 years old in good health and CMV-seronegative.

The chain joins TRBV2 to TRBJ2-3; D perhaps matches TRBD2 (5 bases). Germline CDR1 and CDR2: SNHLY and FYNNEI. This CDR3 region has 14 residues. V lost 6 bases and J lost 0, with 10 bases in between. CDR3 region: CASRAGVSTDTQYF. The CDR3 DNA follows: TGTGCCAGCAGGGCCGGGGTCAGCACAGATACGCAGTATTTT.

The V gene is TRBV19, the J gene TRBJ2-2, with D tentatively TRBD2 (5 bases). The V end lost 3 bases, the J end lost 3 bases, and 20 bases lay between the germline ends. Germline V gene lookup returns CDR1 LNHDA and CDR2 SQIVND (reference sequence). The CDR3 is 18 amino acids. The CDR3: CASSINTRARDDTGELFF. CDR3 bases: TGTGCCAGTAGTATTAATACGAGGGCTAGGGATGACACCGGGGAGCTGTTTTTT.

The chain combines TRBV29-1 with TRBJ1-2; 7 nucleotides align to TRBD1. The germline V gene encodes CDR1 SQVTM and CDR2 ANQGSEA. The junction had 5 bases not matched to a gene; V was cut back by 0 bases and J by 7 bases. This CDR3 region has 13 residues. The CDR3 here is CSVEDPQGIGYTF. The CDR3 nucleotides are TGCAGCGTTGAAGACCCACAGGGGATTGGCTACACCTTC.

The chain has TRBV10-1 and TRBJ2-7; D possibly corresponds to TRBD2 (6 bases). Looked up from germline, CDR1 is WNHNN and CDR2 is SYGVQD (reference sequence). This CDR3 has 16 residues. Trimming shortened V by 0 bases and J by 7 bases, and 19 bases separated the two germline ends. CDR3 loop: CASSESAGTQRSEQYF. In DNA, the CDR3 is TGCGCCAGCAGTGAGTCAGCCGGGACTCAACGTTCGGAGCAGTACTTC.

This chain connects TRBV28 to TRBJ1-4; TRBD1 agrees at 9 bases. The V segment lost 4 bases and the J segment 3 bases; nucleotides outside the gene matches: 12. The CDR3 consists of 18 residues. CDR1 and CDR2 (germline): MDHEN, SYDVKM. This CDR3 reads CASSSGSGTGSANEKLFF. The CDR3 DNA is TGTGCCAGCAGTTCCGGCTCCGGGACAGGGTCGGCTAATGAAAAACTGTTTTTT.

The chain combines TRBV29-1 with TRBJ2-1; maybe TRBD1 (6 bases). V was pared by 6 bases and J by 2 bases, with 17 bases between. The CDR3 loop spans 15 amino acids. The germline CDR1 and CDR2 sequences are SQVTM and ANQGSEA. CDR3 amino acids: CSVFWQGLPYNEQFF. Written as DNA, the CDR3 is TGCAGCGTGTTTTGGCAGGGGTTACCCTACAATGAGCAGTTCTTC.

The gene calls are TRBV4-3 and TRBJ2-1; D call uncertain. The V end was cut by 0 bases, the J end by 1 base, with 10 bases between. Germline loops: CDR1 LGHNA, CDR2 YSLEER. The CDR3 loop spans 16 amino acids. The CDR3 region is CASSQDLGVSYNEQFF. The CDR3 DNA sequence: TGCGCCAGCAGCCAAGATCTCGGAGTTTCCTACAATGAGCAGTTCTTC.

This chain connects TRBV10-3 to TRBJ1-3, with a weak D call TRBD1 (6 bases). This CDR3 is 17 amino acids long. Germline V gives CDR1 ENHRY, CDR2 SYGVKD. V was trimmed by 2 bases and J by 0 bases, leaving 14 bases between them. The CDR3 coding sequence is TGTGCCATCAGTGAGATGGGGGCCTTCGCCTCTGGAAACACCATATATTTT. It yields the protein CAISEMGAFASGNTIYF.

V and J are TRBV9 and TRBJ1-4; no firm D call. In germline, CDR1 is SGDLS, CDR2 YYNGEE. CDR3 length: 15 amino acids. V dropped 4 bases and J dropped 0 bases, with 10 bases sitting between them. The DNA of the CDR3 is TGTGCCAGCAGCCTCGGAACAGCAACTAATGAAAAACTGTTTTTT. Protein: CASSLGTATNEKLFF.

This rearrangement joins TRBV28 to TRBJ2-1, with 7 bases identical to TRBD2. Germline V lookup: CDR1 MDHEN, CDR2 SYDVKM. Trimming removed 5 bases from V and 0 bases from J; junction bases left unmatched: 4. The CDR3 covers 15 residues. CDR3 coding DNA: TGTGCCAGCAGTCCCACTAGCGACTCCTACAATGAGCAGTTCTTC. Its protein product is CASSPTSDSYNEQFF.

Here the CDR3 DNA reads TGCGCCAGCAGCTTACAAGACAGCTCTGGAAACACCATATATTTT. This encodes CASSLQDSSGNTIYF. The chain combines TRBV5-1 with TRBJ1-3, with D maybe TRBD1 (5 bases). V was shortened by 2 bases and J by 0 bases, with 9 bases between the two germline ends. The CDR3 consists of 15 residues. Germline CDR1 and CDR2: SGHRS and YFSETQ.

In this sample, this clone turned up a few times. The CDR3 spells CASSPDRGDPYEQYF. The DNA for the CDR3 is TGTGCCAGCAGTCCCGACAGGGGAGACCCCTACGAGCAGTACTTC. This chain joins TRBV6-5 and TRBJ2-7; 8 nucleotides align to TRBD1. The trim removed 5 bases at V and 2 bases at J, leaving 8 bases unmatched. Looked up from germline, CDR1 is MNHEY and CDR2 is SVGAGI. The CDR3 is 15 amino acids.

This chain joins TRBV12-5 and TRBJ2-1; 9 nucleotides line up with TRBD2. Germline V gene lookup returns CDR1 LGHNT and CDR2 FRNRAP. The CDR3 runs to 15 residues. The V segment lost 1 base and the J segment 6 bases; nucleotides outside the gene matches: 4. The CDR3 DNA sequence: TGTGCTAGTGGTTTGGCACTAGCGGGCATCAATGAGCAGTTCTTC. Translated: CASGLALAGINEQFF.

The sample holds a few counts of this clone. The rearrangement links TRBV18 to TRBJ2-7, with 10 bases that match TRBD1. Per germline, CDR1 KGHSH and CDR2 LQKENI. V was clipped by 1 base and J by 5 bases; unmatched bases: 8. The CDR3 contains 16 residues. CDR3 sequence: CASSPLGGQGRNEQYF. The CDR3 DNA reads TGTGCCAGCTCACCACTGGGGGGACAGGGGAGAAACGAGCAGTACTTC.

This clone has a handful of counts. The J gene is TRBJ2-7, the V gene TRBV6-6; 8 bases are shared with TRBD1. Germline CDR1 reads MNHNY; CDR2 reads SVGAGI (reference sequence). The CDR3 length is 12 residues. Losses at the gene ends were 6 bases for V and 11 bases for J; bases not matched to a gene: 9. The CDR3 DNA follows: TGTGCCAGCAGCTCCGGACAGGGTTCGGAGTACTTC. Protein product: CASSSGQGSEYF.

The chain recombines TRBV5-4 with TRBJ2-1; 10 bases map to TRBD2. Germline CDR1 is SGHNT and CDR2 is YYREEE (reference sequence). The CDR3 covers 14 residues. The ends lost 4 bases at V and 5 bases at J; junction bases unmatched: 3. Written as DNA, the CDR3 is TGTGCCAGCAGCACCGGACTAGCGGACAATGAGCAGTTCTTC. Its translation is CASSTGLADNEQFF. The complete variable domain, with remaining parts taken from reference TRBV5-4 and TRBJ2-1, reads ETGVTQSPTHLIKTRGQQVTLRCSSQSGHNTVSWYQQALGQGPQFIFQYYREEENGRGNFPPRFSGLQFPNYSSELNVNALELDDSALYLCASSTGLADNEQFFGPGTRLTVL.

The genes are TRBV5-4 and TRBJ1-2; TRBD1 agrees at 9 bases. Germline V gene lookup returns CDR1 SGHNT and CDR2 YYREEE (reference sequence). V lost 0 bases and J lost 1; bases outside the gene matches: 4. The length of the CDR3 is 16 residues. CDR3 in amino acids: CASSLGQGVVNYGYTF. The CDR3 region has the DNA TGTGCCAGCAGCTTGGGACAGGGGGTTGTTAACTATGGCTACACCTTC.

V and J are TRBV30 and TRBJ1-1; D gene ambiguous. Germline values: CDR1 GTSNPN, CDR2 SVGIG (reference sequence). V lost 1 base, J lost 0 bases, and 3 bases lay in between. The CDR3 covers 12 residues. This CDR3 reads CAWSAVNTEAFF. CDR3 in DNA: TGTGCCTGGAGTGCGGTGAACACTGAAGCTTTCTTT.

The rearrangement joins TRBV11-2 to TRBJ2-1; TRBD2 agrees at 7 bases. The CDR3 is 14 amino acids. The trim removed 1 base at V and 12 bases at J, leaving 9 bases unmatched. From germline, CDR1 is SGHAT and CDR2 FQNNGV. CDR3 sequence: CASSLGRSSGLQFF. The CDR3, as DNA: TGTGCCAGCAGCTTAGGAAGGTCTAGCGGTCTGCAGTTCTTC. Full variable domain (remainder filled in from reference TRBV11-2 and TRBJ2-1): EAGVAQSPRYKIIEKRQSVAFWCNPISGHATLYWYQQILGQGPKLLIQFQNNGVVDDSQLPKDRFSAERLKGVDSTLKIQPAKLEDSAVYLCASSLGRSSGLQFFGPGTRLTVL.

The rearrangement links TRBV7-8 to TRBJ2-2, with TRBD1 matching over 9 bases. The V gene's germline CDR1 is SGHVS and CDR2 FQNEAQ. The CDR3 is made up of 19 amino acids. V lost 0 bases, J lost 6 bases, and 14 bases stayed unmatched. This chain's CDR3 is CASSLASVGTGPSSGELFF. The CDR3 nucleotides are TGTGCCAGCAGCTTAGCGTCGGTCGGGACAGGGCCATCATCCGGGGAGCTGTTTTTT.

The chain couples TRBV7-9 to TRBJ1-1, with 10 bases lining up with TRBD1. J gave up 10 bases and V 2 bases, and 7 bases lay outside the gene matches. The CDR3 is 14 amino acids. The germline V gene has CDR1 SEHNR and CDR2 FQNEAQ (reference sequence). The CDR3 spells CASSLLPGQGSAFF. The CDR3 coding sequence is TGTGCCAGCAGCTTACTCCCGGGACAGGGGTCAGCTTTCTTT.

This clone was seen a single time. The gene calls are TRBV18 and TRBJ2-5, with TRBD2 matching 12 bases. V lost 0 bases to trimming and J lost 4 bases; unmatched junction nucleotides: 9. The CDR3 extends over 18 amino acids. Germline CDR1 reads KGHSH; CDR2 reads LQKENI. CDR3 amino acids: CASSPPSSGRAVGETQYF. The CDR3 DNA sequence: TGTGCCAGCTCACCACCGTCTAGCGGGAGGGCCGTAGGAGAGACCCAGTACTTC.

CDR3 loop: CASSPRTGEDAEAFF. The CDR3 nucleotides read TGTGCCAGCAGCCCACGGACAGGGGAAGACGCTGAAGCTTTCTTT. The rearrangement links TRBV5-4 to TRBJ1-1, with TRBD1 identical over 9 bases. The J segment lost 6 bases and the V segment lost 4 bases, leaving 10 bases of the junction unmatched. This CDR3 spans 15 amino acids. Germline V lookup: CDR1 SGHNT, CDR2 YYREEE (reference sequence).